This is a list of T cell receptor beta chains from one sample in a study of cytomegalovirus exposure and HLA in healthy donors. Repertoires were generated with immunoSEQ multiplex PCR, while TCRdb's copy carries only in-frame clones and drops some. The sample consists of about 150,000 clones, about 85% of them appearing once. The specimen was PBMCs. Source of these receptors: a woman between 18 and 30 years old in good health and CMV-seronegative. Each CDR3 is given without its conserved first and last residue. Each record gives: CDR3 protein, J gene, CDR3 length, V gene.

CDR3 protein: ASSLELRETQY
J gene: TRBJ2-5
CDR3 length: 11
V gene: TRBV5-1

CDR3 protein: ASSDPGQGSVGNTIY
J gene: TRBJ1-3
CDR3 length: 15
V gene: TRBV2

CDR3 protein: ASSLATGGRETQY
J gene: TRBJ2-5
CDR3 length: 13
V gene: TRBV19

CDR3 protein: SVVQVLLGYT
J gene: TRBJ1-2
CDR3 length: 10
V gene: TRBV29-1

CDR3 protein: AISGPNYGYT
J gene: TRBJ1-2
CDR3 length: 10
V gene: TRBV10-3

CDR3 protein: ASSDRRDRGTNTEAF
J gene: TRBJ1-1
CDR3 length: 15
V gene: TRBV21-1

CDR3 protein: ASSLASGSPYNEQF
J gene: TRBJ2-1
CDR3 length: 14
V gene: TRBV28

CDR3 protein: AWLGTGGEQF
J gene: TRBJ2-1
CDR3 length: 10
V gene: TRBV30

CDR3 protein: ASSELLGRGGPTDTQY
J gene: TRBJ2-3
CDR3 length: 16
V gene: TRBV28

CDR3 protein: ASTEHTEAF
J gene: TRBJ1-1
CDR3 length: 9
V gene: TRBV6-1

CDR3 protein: ASSQGRFQGPGVNVLT
J gene: TRBJ2-6
CDR3 length: 16
V gene: TRBV4-1

CDR3 protein: ATGPVGLAGETQY
J gene: TRBJ2-5
CDR3 length: 13
V gene: TRBV2

CDR3 protein: ASSTGGTGVHLETQY
J gene: TRBJ2-5
CDR3 length: 15
V gene: TRBV5-1

CDR3 protein: ASSPPGTEAF
J gene: TRBJ1-1
CDR3 length: 10
V gene: TRBV7-2

CDR3 protein: ASSPRLRNEQF
J gene: TRBJ2-1
CDR3 length: 11
V gene: TRBV11-2

CDR3 protein: ASSLGRQGQLF
J gene: TRBJ1-4
CDR3 length: 11
V gene: TRBV7-2

CDR3 protein: ASSSWDSSRHGYT
J gene: TRBJ1-2
CDR3 length: 13
V gene: TRBV7-6

CDR3 protein: ASSLSPGTAVGEQF
J gene: TRBJ2-1
CDR3 length: 14
V gene: TRBV4-2

CDR3 protein: ASSSPGYSGNTIY
J gene: TRBJ1-3
CDR3 length: 13
V gene: TRBV19

CDR3 protein: SVAGGAISGNTIY
J gene: TRBJ1-3
CDR3 length: 13
V gene: TRBV29-1

CDR3 protein: ASRGSSGTSGSGRWGDEQY
J gene: TRBJ2-7
CDR3 length: 19
V gene: TRBV28

CDR3 protein: ASSLVTGAQPQH
J gene: TRBJ1-5
CDR3 length: 12
V gene: TRBV7-2

CDR3 protein: AIRAGTGMNTEAF
J gene: TRBJ1-1
CDR3 length: 13
V gene: TRBV10-3

CDR3 protein: ASSRDRGETQY
J gene: TRBJ2-5
CDR3 length: 11
V gene: TRBV5-4

CDR3 protein: ASSLTQAAGRDTDTQY
J gene: TRBJ2-3
CDR3 length: 16
V gene: TRBV27

CDR3 protein: ASSPPERDNEQF
J gene: TRBJ2-1
CDR3 length: 12
V gene: TRBV18

CDR3 protein: ASSTSGSSYEQY
J gene: TRBJ2-7
CDR3 length: 12
V gene: TRBV19

CDR3 protein: ASSRAGGGEQY
J gene: TRBJ2-7
CDR3 length: 11
V gene: TRBV5-1

CDR3 protein: ASSPMKGAGELF
J gene: TRBJ2-2
CDR3 length: 12
V gene: TRBV18

CDR3 protein: ASSLGTAQPQH
J gene: TRBJ1-5
CDR3 length: 11
V gene: TRBV27

CDR3 protein: ASSLGPDIEGNTIY
J gene: TRBJ1-3
CDR3 length: 14
V gene: TRBV7-2

CDR3 protein: SVSPGTDTQY
J gene: TRBJ2-3
CDR3 length: 10
V gene: TRBV29-1

CDR3 protein: ASSVDSGGVYNSPLH
J gene: TRBJ1-6
CDR3 length: 15
V gene: TRBV9

CDR3 protein: ATSRRPDRVHSPLH
J gene: TRBJ1-6
CDR3 length: 14
V gene: TRBV15

CDR3 protein: ASSSGTGGLDTQY
J gene: TRBJ2-3
CDR3 length: 13
V gene: TRBV6-5

CDR3 protein: ASSQALRGPDTQY
J gene: TRBJ2-3
CDR3 length: 13
V gene: TRBV4-3

CDR3 protein: ASNLGGRTDTQY
J gene: TRBJ2-3
CDR3 length: 12
V gene: TRBV6-6

CDR3 protein: SVSKEAKTQY
J gene: TRBJ2-5
CDR3 length: 10
V gene: TRBV29-1

CDR3 protein: ASSQQALNTEAF
J gene: TRBJ1-1
CDR3 length: 12
V gene: TRBV4-1